This T cell receptor (beta chain) originates from a study of shared clonotypes between healthy human individuals. Method: immunoSEQ multiplex PCR; TCRdb's copy keeps in-frame clones and lacks some. In the table there are some 1,600,000 clones, approximately 98% of which are singletons. Whole-study results and caveats: Rarefaction exposed incomplete sorted-subset sequencing despite large depth.

On this clone itself: Its antigen remains unknown.

The length of the CDR3 is 17 residues. Trimming removed 10 bases from V and 12 bases from J; junction bases left unmatched: 18. Per germline, CDR1 SGHVS and CDR2 FNYEAQ. The chain combines TRBV7-6 with TRBJ2-1; 16 bases align to TRBD2. Sequenced sample: naive CD4+ T cells sorted from blood. Specified subset: CD45RA+ positively selected. This sequence originates from a man aged 25 to 45 in good health. The CDR3 DNA follows: TGTGCCAACAGTAATCGCTCCGGGACTAGCGGGAGGGCCCTGCAGTTCTTC. It translates to CANSNRSGTSGRALQFF.